Many counts were recorded for the clone carrying this T cell receptor beta chain. No antigen is known for it. Uncontrolled infection, other autoimmune disease, pregnancy or lactation excluded patients. This specimen comes from a study of T cells in Graves' hyperthyroidism and ophthalmopathy. Broader study findings: Model predictions of ophthalmopathy came a median about six months before onset.

Using RNA transcripts as the source, TCR beta CDR3 regions were amplified. The HTBI primer set was used in a first-round RT-PCR of the TCR CDR3. Using its own MiXCR run on the multiplex PCR reads, TCRdb lists one record per CDR3 protein. The table has a few hundred thousand distinct CDR3 sequences, around 19% seen once. This CDR3 has 15 amino acids. V shed 4 bases, J shed 7 bases, and the junction held 10 bases outside the gene matches. Germline CDR1 and CDR2: MNHEY and SMNVEV (reference sequence). The sample taken for sequencing was blood. The V and J genes are TRBV27 and TRBJ2-7, with 10 positions matching TRBD1. This clonotype was obtained from a man between 45 and 60 years old with Graves' ophthalmopathy. DNA for the CDR3: TGTGCCAGCAGTTCGTTAAGACAGGGGGCGGATGAGCAGTACTTC. This gives the protein CASSSLRQGADEQYF.